Listed here are 19 T cell receptor beta chains from one sample, sequenced in a study of patients and donors after allogeneic stem cell transplantation (dated by TCRdb to 2018 to 2020). The method was RT-PCR. The sequencer listed for this sample is NextSeq 550. TCRdb cleaned the public reads at Q25 with fastp, built clones with MiXCR and kept in-frame beta chains. Rows matching on CDR3 protein sequence are summarized as one entry with the most common DNA and genes. The sample records approximately 160,000 distinct CDR3 sequences, about 32% of which are singletons. The biggest ten clones account for roughly 3% of the sample. The sequenced material came from blood, either unsorted or a sorted T cell fraction (not recorded which). Receptors were obtained from a human donor who was either an allogeneic HSCT recipient or a stem cell or donor lymphocyte infusion donor (not recorded which). It is not recorded whose cells these are; they may come from a transplant donor.

The chain carries TRBV6-5 and TRBJ2-7; D is tentatively TRBD1 or TRBD2 (5 bases each). This CDR3 has 12 residues. Trimming cost V 8 bases and J 3 bases, with 11 bases left between them. Germline values: CDR1 MNHEY, CDR2 SVGAGI. The CDR3 is CASWGGGYEQYF. Written as DNA, the CDR3 is TGTGCCAGCTGGGGCGGAGGCTACGAGCAGTACTTC.

The chain has TRBV4-3 and TRBJ1-2; possibly TRBD1 for D (5 bases). V was cut by 1 base and J by 2 bases, with 8 bases left in between. The germline V gene encodes CDR1 LGHNA and CDR2 YSLEER. The CDR3 has 14 amino acids. In DNA, the CDR3 is TGCGCCAGCAGCCAAGGGACACTCAACTATGGCTACACCTTC. Protein product: CASSQGTLNYGYTF.

The chain employs TRBV24-1 and TRBJ2-1; TRBD1 or TRBD2 may be the D gene (5 bases each). Germline assignment: CDR1 KGHDR and CDR2 SFDVKD. The CDR3 has 15 amino acids. With 3 bases removed from V and 2 bases from J, the gap between germline ends came to 10 bases. CDR3 protein: CATSDPRDPYNEQFF. In DNA form, the CDR3 reads TGTGCCACCAGTGATCCGAGGGACCCCTACAATGAGCAGTTCTTC.

This clonotype was detected only a few times. The chain carries TRBV4-2 and TRBJ2-7, with TRBD2 matching over 10 bases. Germline CDR1 is LGHNA and CDR2 is YNFKEQ. V lost 0 bases, J lost 3 bases, and 5 bases stayed unmatched. CDR3 length equals 16 residues. As DNA, the CDR3 is TGTGCCAGCAGCCAAGAGGGGACTAGCGCTTACTACGAGCAGTACTTC. Translating gives CASSQEGTSAYYEQYF.

The V and J genes are TRBV29-1 and TRBJ2-7; 7 bases agree with TRBD2. The V segment lost 4 bases and the J segment 4 bases; nucleotides outside the gene matches: 4. This CDR3 contains 12 residues. Looked up from germline, CDR1 is SQVTM and CDR2 is ANQGSEA. Here the CDR3 reads CSVAGGGYEQYF. For the CDR3, the DNA is TGCAGCGTTGCGGGGGGAGGGTACGAGCAGTACTTC.

The table lists this clonotype with a count of one. V usage is TRBV20-1 and J usage is TRBJ2-3; 10 nucleotides align to TRBD1. Germline V gene sequence: CDR1 DFQATT, CDR2 SNEGSKA (reference sequence). The junction had 11 bases not matched to a gene; V was cut back by 1 base and J by 7 bases. The CDR3 covers 16 residues. CDR3 in DNA: TGCAGTGCTAGAGGGAGGCCGGGACAGGGGTACAATACGCAGTATTTT. This sequence encodes CSARGRPGQGYNTQYF.

The rearrangement uses TRBV9 and TRBJ2-7, with 13 bases lining up with TRBD2. This CDR3 comprises 15 residues. Germline V gene sequence: CDR1 SGDLS, CDR2 YYNGEE. The ends lost 4 bases at V and 3 bases at J; junction bases unmatched: 4. As DNA, the CDR3 is TGTGCCAGCAGCCCGAGACTAGCGGGAGGCTACGAGCAGTACTTC. Amino acids: CASSPRLAGGYEQYF.

This clonotype came up a few times. One junction end disagrees with the germline gene, perhaps due to a read error. The chain has TRBV28 and TRBJ2-1; D gene uncertain. The CDR3 extends over 13 amino acids. CDR1 and CDR2 (germline): MDHEN, SYDVKM. CDR3 nucleotide sequence: TGTGCCAGCAGTCTCTCAGGCTACGATGAGCAGTTCTTC. Its translation is CASSLSGYDEQFF.

The chain has TRBV11-3 and TRBJ2-5; no definite D call. The CDR3 sequence is 10 residues long. In germline, CDR1 is SGHNT, CDR2 YENEEA. The germline V and J ends were trimmed by 4 bases and 5 bases, with 2 bases remaining between them. For the CDR3, the DNA is TGTGCCAGCAGCTGGGAGACCCAGTACTTC. Its translation is CASSWETQYF.

The V call is TRBV6-1, the J call TRBJ2-7; perhaps D is TRBD1 or TRBD2 (5 bases each). Trimming took 0 bases from V and 0 from J, leaving 9 bases between them. The CDR3 sequence is 15 residues long. Germline assignment: CDR1 MNHNS and CDR2 SASEGT. CDR3: CASSEAWGSSYEQYF. As DNA, the CDR3 is TGTGCCAGCAGTGAAGCATGGGGGAGCTCCTACGAGCAGTACTTC.

This clonotype was observed a single time. V usage is TRBV20-1 and J usage is TRBJ2-2; D is unresolved. The CDR3 has 13 residues. V was clipped by 0 bases and J by 4 bases, with 6 bases between them. The germline V gene encodes CDR1 DFQATT and CDR2 SNEGSKA (reference sequence). CDR3 loop: CSARDRTTGELFF. CDR3 in DNA: TGCAGTGCTAGAGACAGGACCACCGGGGAGCTGTTTTTT.

J is TRBJ2-1 and V is TRBV20-1; 7 bases are shared with TRBD2. Germline assignment: CDR1 DFQATT and CDR2 SNEGSKA (reference sequence). The CDR3 is made up of 15 amino acids. V shed 2 bases, J shed 8 bases, and the junction held 12 bases outside the gene matches. In nucleotides, the CDR3 is TGCAGTGCTAGACTCCCTGGCGGGAGCACCCATGAGCAGTTCTTC. Translated: CSARLPGGSTHEQFF.

This clonotype was counted only a few times. This chain joins TRBV6-5 and TRBJ2-7; 9 bases map to TRBD1. Germline V lookup: CDR1 MNHEY, CDR2 SVGAGI. CDR3 size: 15 residues. With V trimmed by 6 bases and J by 0 bases, 6 bases remained unmatched. CDR3 nucleotide sequence: TGTGCCAGCAGCTTGGGGACAGGGCGCTCCTACGAGCAGTACTTC. This translates into CASSLGTGRSYEQYF.

This rearrangement joins TRBV28 to TRBJ2-5, with 11 bases aligning to TRBD2. Unmatched junction bases numbered 11, after V lost 4 bases and J lost 4 bases. The CDR3 extends over 17 amino acids. Germline loops: CDR1 MDHEN, CDR2 SYDVKM. The CDR3: CASSSVLAGVSGETQYF. For the CDR3, the DNA is TGTGCCAGCAGTTCCGTACTAGCGGGAGTGTCCGGAGAGACCCAGTACTTC.

V usage is TRBV9 and J usage is TRBJ1-3; D possibly corresponds to TRBD1 (6 bases). Germline CDR1 is SGDLS and CDR2 is YYNGEE. The ends were cut back, 4 bases at V and 3 bases at J, with 14 bases in the middle. CDR3 length: 15 amino acids. The CDR3 spells CASSTRSRGGNTIYF. In nucleotides, the CDR3 is TGTGCCAGCAGCACCCGGAGCAGGGGTGGAAACACCATATATTTT.

This clonotype was detected only a few times. The J gene is TRBJ2-1, the V gene TRBV7-9; 12 nucleotides align to TRBD2. Germline lookup yields CDR1 SEHNR and CDR2 FQNEAQ (reference sequence). J was trimmed by 8 bases and V by 5 bases; bases with no gene match: 10. The CDR3 totals 16 residues. CDR3 region: CASSRRLAGEFDEQFF. The DNA of the CDR3 is TGTGCCAGCAGCCGGCGACTAGCGGGAGAGTTCGATGAGCAGTTCTTC.

This clonotype occurred many times. The V call is TRBV6-5, the J call TRBJ1-1; no clear D. CDR3 length equals 14 residues. Germline loops: CDR1 MNHEY, CDR2 SVGAGI. V was pared by 2 bases and J by 1 base, with 8 bases between. This chain's CDR3 is CASSYAAGNTEAFF. The CDR3 DNA follows: TGTGCCAGCAGTTACGCGGCGGGGAACACTGAAGCTTTCTTT.

V is TRBV29-1 and J is TRBJ2-5, with TRBD2 matching over 9 bases. This CDR3 comprises 13 residues. V was pared by 5 bases and J by 5 bases, with 6 bases of the junction left unmatched. Germline V gene sequence: CDR1 SQVTM, CDR2 ANQGSEA. The CDR3 region is CSVLGLAMETQYF. DNA for the CDR3: TGCAGCGTTTTGGGACTAGCAATGGAGACCCAGTACTTC.

J is TRBJ1-5 and V is TRBV4-1; D is ambiguous. Germline CDR1 reads MGHRA; CDR2 reads YSYEKL. Trimming took off 1 base at V and 5 bases at J, with 6 bases between the two ends. The CDR3 totals 13 residues. The CDR3 nucleotides are TGCGCCAGCAGCCAAGCTGGACATCAGCCCCAGCATTTT. Translating gives CASSQAGHQPQHF.